The text below deals with one T cell receptor beta chain. Deep was the level at which the assay was run. Profiled with immunoSEQ multiplex PCR; TCRdb holds only in-frame clones, not every one. Here the sample spans some 690,000 clones, roughly 88% being singletons. The data are from a study of shared clonotypes between healthy human individuals. The CDR3 is made up of 15 amino acids. Germline-derived CDR1 and CDR2 are MNHEY and SVGAGI. V lost 6 bases to trimming and J lost 3 bases, with 16 bases between them. This chain joins TRBV6-5 and TRBJ2-3; unclear D gene. This TCR was sampled from a young man in good health. Some clones in this sample may be carry-over from other donors' samples. Input material: memory CD8+ T cells from PBMCs. Subset in this sample: CD45RO+ cells pooled with CCR7-negative TemRA cells. CDR3 nucleotide sequence: TGTGCCAGCAGCCCGAATCCCTTGATGACAGATACGCAGTATTTT. This codes for CASSPNPLMTDTQYF.